This T cell receptor (beta chain) is drawn from a study of T cells after yellow fever vaccination. The study, taken as a whole, reports: Reappearance after the booster was observed for most primary-vaccination clones (about 95% CD4, roughly 90% CD8).

From the 5' RACE reads, TCRdb called clonotypes with MiXCR, one entry per CDR3 protein. The repertoire holds 500,000 to 650,000 distinct CDR3 sequences, over 9% seen once, with 15% in the top ten. The CDR3 totals 14 residues. From germline, CDR1 is MNHEY and CDR2 SMNVEV (reference sequence). Trimming cost V 3 bases and J 4 bases; bases outside gene matches: 1. A few counts support this clonotype. Its antigen is undetermined. V and J are TRBV27 and TRBJ1-4; 8 positions match TRBD1. The sample consisted of PBMCs, taken on the day of the yellow fever booster vaccination. This TCR was recovered from a man aged 25-45 years who received the YFV17D yellow fever vaccine. CDR3: CASSLTGVNEKLFF. Written as DNA, the CDR3 is TGTGCCAGCAGTTTGACAGGGGTTAATGAAAAACTGTTTTTT.